A single sample is the source of the 12 T cell receptor beta chains below, sequenced in a study of T cell responses to AZD1222 COVID-19 vaccine. Profiling relied on immunoSEQ multiplex PCR, and the TCRdb table lists in-frame clones only, not all of them. The sample records about 180,000 clones, about nine tenths being singletons. Sample: peripheral blood, taken 28 days after the second AZD1222 dose. The receptors originated from an adult who received the AZD1222 COVID-19 vaccine.

This clone occurred a few times. J is TRBJ1-1 and V is TRBV5-1; D is possibly TRBD1 (6 bases). The CDR3 length is 15 residues. Trimming took off 3 bases at V and 4 bases at J, with 16 bases between the two ends. The germline gives CDR1 SGHRS, CDR2 YFSETQ. The CDR3 region has the DNA TGCGCCAGCAGCTCCGGCTCTCCAGGGGCCACTGAAGCTTTCTTT. Translation gives CASSSGSPGATEAFF.

This sequence joins TRBV18 and TRBJ1-3; no firm D call. The V and J ends lost 0 bases and 4 bases respectively, with 4 bases between them. The CDR3 is made up of 13 amino acids. Germline CDR1 reads KGHSH; CDR2 reads LQKENI. The chain's CDR3 is CASSPPQGNTIYF. The CDR3, as DNA: TGTGCCAGCTCACCACCGCAAGGAAACACCATATATTTT.

The chain joins TRBV27 to TRBJ1-2, with no clear D. Germline assignment: CDR1 MNHEY and CDR2 SMNVEV (reference sequence). The CDR3 runs to 13 residues. Trimming pared 5 bases from V and 8 bases from J, leaving 15 bases between. As DNA, the CDR3 is TGTGCCAGCAGTAAAAGAGGGCTAGAAGGCTACACCTTC. Its protein product is CASSKRGLEGYTF.

This clone was recorded a few times. This chain connects TRBV18 to TRBJ2-7, with 9 bases matching TRBD2. CDR3 size: 17 residues. J lost 2 bases, V lost 2 bases, and 10 bases had no gene match. The germline V gene encodes CDR1 KGHSH and CDR2 LQKENI. This CDR3 reads CASSPWQREAPPYEQYF. In DNA form, the CDR3 reads TGTGCCAGCTCACCATGGCAGCGGGAGGCCCCCCCCTACGAGCAGTACTTC.

CDR3 amino acids: CASSFESGGGAHEQYF. As DNA, the CDR3 is TGTGCCAGCAGCTTCGAGTCTGGCGGGGGGGCCCACGAGCAGTACTTC. V usage is TRBV3-1 (or the pseudogene TRBV3-2) and J usage is TRBJ2-7, with TRBD2 identical over 9 bases. The germline CDR1 and CDR2 sequences are LGHDT and YNNKEL (reference sequence). The CDR3 runs to 16 residues. J was trimmed by 5 bases and V by 5 bases; bases with no gene match: 13.

V gene TRBV28 combines with J gene TRBJ2-6; the match to TRBD1 covers 8 bases. J was trimmed by 1 base and V by 3 bases; bases with no gene match: 5. The CDR3 totals 17 residues. The V gene's germline CDR1 is MDHEN and CDR2 SYDVKM. CDR3 region: CASSFQGAVSGANVLTF. The CDR3, as DNA: TGTGCCAGCAGTTTTCAGGGGGCAGTGTCTGGGGCCAACGTCCTGACTTTC. The full variable domain, its missing parts supplied by reference TRBV28 and TRBJ2-6, is DVKVTQSSRYLVKRTGEKVFLECVQDMDHENMFWYRQDPGLGLRLIYFSYDVKMKEKGDIPEGYSVSREKKERFSLILESASTNQTSMYLCASSFQGAVSGANVLTFGAGSRLTVL.

The chain uses TRBV25-1 and TRBJ1-4; no clear D. V shed 3 bases and J shed 7 bases, with 15 bases lying between them. In germline, CDR1 is MGHDK, CDR2 SYGVNS. The CDR3 loop spans 15 amino acids. The CDR3 DNA reads TGTGCCAGCAGTGAGACGCAGGTCGCAAGTGAAAAACTGTTTTTT. Its translation: CASSETQVASEKLFF.

This clone was picked up one time. The J gene is TRBJ2-7, the V gene TRBV5-1; D gene ambiguous. This CDR3 has 13 residues. CDR1 SGHRS and CDR2 YFSETQ come from the germline V gene. Trimming cost V 5 bases and J 2 bases, with 11 bases left between them. This CDR3 reads CASRDPQAYEQYF. The CDR3 DNA follows: TGCGCCAGCAGGGACCCTCAGGCCTACGAGCAGTACTTC.

This rearrangement joins TRBV6-5 to TRBJ2-7; 9 positions agree with TRBD2. This CDR3 is 15 amino acids long. Germline V gives CDR1 MNHEY, CDR2 SVGAGI. Losses at the gene ends were 2 bases for V and 9 bases for J; bases not matched to a gene: 11. This chain's CDR3 is CASSYEMASGARQYF. The DNA of the CDR3 is TGTGCCAGCAGTTACGAGATGGCTAGCGGGGCTCGGCAGTACTTC.

V gene TRBV3-1 (or the pseudogene TRBV3-2) combines with J gene TRBJ2-3, with D unclear. Germline values: CDR1 LGHDT, CDR2 YNNKEL (reference sequence). This CDR3 has 16 residues. V was shortened by 0 bases and J by 0 bases, with 10 bases between the two germline ends. CDR3 sequence: CASSQESYLSTDTQYF. In DNA form, the CDR3 reads TGTGCCAGCAGCCAAGAGAGCTACCTAAGCACAGATACGCAGTATTTT.

V and J are TRBV10-3 and TRBJ1-2, with D unclear. The V end lost 7 bases, the J end lost 3 bases, and 12 bases lay between the germline ends. The CDR3 sequence is 13 residues long. CDR1 is ENHRY, CDR2 SYGVKD, per germline. The DNA of the CDR3 is TGTGCCATCACCATCGACAATGACTATGGCTACACCTTC. Translating it yields CAITIDNDYGYTF.

This rearrangement joins TRBV29-1 to TRBJ2-1; 8 nucleotides agree with TRBD2. Germline loops: CDR1 SQVTM, CDR2 ANQGSEA. This CDR3 is built from 15 residues. Losses at the gene ends were 2 bases for V and 7 bases for J; bases not matched to a gene: 10. CDR3 loop: CSVETVAGLGNEQFF. The CDR3 DNA is TGCAGCGTTGAAACGGTAGCGGGATTGGGGAATGAGCAGTTCTTC.